This TCR beta chain was sequenced in a study of CD8 T cells in ankylosing spondylitis. Researchers built TCR beta libraries using quantitative 5'-RACE with molecular barcodes. TCRdb ran MiXCR on the 5' RACE reads and lists one entry per CDR3 protein. The repertoire includes about 240,000 distinct CDR3 sequences, around 7.8% of them detected once, and under 7.5% sits in the top ten. The sample holds many counts of this clonotype. The clonotype comes from a male donor with ankylosing spondylitis or in good health (not recorded which). Sequences were obtained from blood, either unsorted or a sorted T cell fraction (not recorded which).

CDR3 in DNA: TGCGCCAGCAGCCAGGATCCACAGGGTTACGAGCAGTACTTC. Translated, it gives CASSQDPQGYEQYF. The V call is TRBV4-1, the J call TRBJ2-7, with a weak D call TRBD1 (6 bases). V gave up 3 bases and J gave up 4 bases, with 13 bases separating them. This CDR3 is built from 14 residues. Looked up from germline, CDR1 is MGHRA and CDR2 is YSYEKL.